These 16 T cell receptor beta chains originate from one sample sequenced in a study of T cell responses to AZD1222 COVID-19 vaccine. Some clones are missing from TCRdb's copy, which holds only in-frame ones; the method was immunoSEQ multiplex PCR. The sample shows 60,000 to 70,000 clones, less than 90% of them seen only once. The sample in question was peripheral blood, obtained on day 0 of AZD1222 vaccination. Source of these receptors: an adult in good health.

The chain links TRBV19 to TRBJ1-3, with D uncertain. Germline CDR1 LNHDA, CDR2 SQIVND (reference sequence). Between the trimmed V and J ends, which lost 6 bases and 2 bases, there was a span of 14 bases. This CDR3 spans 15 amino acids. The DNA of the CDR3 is TGTGCCAGTAGGGCCCCAGGTGGGACTGGAAACACCATATATTTT. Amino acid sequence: CASRAPGGTGNTIYF. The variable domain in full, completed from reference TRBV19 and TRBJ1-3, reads DGGITQSPKYLFRKEGQNVTLSCEQNLNHDAMYWYRQDPGQGLRLIYYSQIVNDFQKGDIAEGYSVSREKKESFPLTVTSAQKNPTAFYLCASRAPGGTGNTIYFGEGSWLTVV.

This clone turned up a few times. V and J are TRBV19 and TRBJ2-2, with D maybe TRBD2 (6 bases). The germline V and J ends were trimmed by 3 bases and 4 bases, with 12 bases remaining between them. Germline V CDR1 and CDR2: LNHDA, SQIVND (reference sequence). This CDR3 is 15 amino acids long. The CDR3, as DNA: TGTGCCAGTAGTATCGGCGGGGTCGTCACCGGGGAGCTGTTTTTT. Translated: CASSIGGVVTGELFF.

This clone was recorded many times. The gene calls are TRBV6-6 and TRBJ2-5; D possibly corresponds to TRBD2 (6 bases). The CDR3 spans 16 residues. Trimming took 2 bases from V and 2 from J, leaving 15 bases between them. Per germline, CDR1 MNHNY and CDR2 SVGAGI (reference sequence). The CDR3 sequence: CASSYLWDWLQETQYF. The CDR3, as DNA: TGTGCCAGCAGTTACCTTTGGGACTGGTTACAAGAGACCCAGTACTTC.

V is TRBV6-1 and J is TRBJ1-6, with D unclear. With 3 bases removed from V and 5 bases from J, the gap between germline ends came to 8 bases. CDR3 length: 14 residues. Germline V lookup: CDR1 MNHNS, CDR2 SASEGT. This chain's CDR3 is CASSDGLDNSPLHF. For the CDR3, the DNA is TGTGCCAGCAGTGACGGTCTCGATAATTCACCCCTCCACTTT.

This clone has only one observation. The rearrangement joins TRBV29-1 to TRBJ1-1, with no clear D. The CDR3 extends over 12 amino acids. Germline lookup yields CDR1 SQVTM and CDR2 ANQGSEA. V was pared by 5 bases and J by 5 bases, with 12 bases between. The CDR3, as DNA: TGCAGCGTTTCGCAGGAGGGTACTGAAGCTTTCTTT. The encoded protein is CSVSQEGTEAFF. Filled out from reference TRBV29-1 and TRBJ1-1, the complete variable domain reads SAVISQKPSRDICQRGTSLTIQCQVDSQVTMMFWYRQQPGQSLTLIATANQGSEATYESGFVIDKFPISRPNLTFSTLTVSNMSPEDSSIYLCSVSQEGTEAFFGQGTRLTVV.

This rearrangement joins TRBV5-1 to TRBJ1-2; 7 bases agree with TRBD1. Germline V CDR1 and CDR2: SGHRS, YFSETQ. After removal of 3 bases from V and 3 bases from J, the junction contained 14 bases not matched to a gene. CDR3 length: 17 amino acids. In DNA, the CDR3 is TGCGCCAGCAGCTGGGGATTGACAGGGTGGGATGACTATGGCTACACCTTC. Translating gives CASSWGLTGWDDYGYTF. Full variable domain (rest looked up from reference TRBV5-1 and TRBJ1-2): KAGVTQTPRYLIKTRGQQVTLSCSPISGHRSVSWYQQTPGQGLQFLFEYFSETQRNKGNFPGRFSGRQFSNSRSEMNVSTLELGDSALYLCASSWGLTGWDDYGYTFGSGTRLTVV.

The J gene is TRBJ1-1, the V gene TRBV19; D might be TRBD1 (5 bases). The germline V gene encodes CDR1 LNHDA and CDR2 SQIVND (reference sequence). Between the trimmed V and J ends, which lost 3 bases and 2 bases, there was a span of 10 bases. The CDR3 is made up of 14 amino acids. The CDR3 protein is CASSMWGSNTEAFF. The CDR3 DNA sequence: TGTGCCAGTAGTATGTGGGGCAGCAACACTGAAGCTTTCTTT.

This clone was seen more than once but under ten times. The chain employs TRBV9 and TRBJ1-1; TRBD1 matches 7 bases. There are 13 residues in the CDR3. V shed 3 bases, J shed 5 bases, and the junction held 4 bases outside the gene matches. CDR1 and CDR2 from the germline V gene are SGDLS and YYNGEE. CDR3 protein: CASSGTGVTEAFF. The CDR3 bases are TGTGCCAGCAGCGGCACAGGGGTAACTGAAGCTTTCTTT.

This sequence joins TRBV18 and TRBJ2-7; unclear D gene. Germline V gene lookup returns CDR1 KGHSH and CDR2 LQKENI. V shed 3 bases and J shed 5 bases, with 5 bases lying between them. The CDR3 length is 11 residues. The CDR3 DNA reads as TGTGCCAGCTCACCCGGAGACGAGCAGTACTTC. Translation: CASSPGDEQYF.

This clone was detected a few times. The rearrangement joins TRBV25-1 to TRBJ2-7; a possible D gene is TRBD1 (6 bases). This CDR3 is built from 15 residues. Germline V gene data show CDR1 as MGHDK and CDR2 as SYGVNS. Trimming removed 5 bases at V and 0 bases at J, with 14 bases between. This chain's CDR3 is CASSLTGTYSYEQYF. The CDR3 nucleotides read TGTGCCAGCAGTCTAACCGGGACATACTCCTACGAGCAGTACTTC.

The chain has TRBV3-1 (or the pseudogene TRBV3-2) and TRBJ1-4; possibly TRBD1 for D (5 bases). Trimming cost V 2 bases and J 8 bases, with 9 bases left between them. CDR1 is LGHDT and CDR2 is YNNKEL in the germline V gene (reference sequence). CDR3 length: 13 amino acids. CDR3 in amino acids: CASSQNRGEKLFF. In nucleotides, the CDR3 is TGTGCCAGCAGCCAAAACCGGGGCGAAAAACTGTTTTTT.

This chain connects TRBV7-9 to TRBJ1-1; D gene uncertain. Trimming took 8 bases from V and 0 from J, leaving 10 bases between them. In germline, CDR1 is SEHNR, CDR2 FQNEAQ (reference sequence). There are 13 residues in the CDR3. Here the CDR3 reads CASGGSLNTEAFF. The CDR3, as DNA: TGTGCCAGCGGCGGAAGTCTGAACACTGAAGCTTTCTTT.

CDR3 coding DNA: TGTGCCAGCAGTGAAGCCCCCCGACAGCCCCAGCATTTT. This translates into CASSEAPRQPQHF. V usage is TRBV6-1 and J usage is TRBJ1-5, with D uncertain. In germline, CDR1 is MNHNS, CDR2 SASEGT. The CDR3 is 13 residues long. V lost 0 bases and J lost 7, with 7 bases in between.

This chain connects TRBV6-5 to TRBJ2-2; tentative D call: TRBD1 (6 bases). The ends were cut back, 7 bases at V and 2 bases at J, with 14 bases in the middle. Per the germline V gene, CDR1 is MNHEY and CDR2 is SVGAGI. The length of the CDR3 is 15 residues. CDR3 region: CASTKGTLNTGELFF. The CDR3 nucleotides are TGTGCCAGCACCAAGGGGACATTAAACACCGGGGAGCTGTTTTTT.

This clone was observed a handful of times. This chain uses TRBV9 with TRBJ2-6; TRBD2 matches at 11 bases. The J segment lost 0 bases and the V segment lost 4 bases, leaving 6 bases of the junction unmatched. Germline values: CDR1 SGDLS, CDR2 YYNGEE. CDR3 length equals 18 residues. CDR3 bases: TGTGCCAGCAGCCCCCGGCTAGCGGGGGGCTCTGGGGCCAACGTCCTGACTTTC. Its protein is CASSPRLAGGSGANVLTF.

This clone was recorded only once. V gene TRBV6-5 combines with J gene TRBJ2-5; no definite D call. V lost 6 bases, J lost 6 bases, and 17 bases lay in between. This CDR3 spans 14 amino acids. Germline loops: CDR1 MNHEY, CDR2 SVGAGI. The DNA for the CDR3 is TGTGCCAGCAGAGGGCGACACCCGACCCAGACCCAGTACTTC. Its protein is CASRGRHPTQTQYF.